The sequence of this T cell receptor (beta chain) was determined in a study of T cell responses to AZD1222 COVID-19 vaccine. Study results and limitations: White British ancestry dominated among donors, who included more females, and clonal diversity was possibly underestimated.

Germline V lookup: CDR1 GTSNPN, CDR2 SVGIG (reference sequence). This CDR3 comprises 11 residues. Trimming took off 3 bases at V and 9 bases at J, with 12 bases between the two ends. Here immunoSEQ multiplex PCR was the method, and the copy in TCRdb shows in-frame clones only, minus some. The table shows nearly 110,000 clones, with 80% to 95% occurring only once. This clone was observed once. What it binds is unknown. This specimen was peripheral blood, taken 28 days after the second AZD1222 dose. The sequence was collected from an adult who received the AZD1222 COVID-19 vaccine. The chain recombines TRBV30 with TRBJ2-7; D tentatively reads TRBD1 or TRBD2 (5 bases each). The CDR3 DNA is TGTGCCTGGAGCGGGACGTCGGGGCAGTACTTC. It specifies CAWSGTSGQYF. The full variable domain, completed using reference TRBV30 and TRBJ2-7, is SQTIHQWPATLVQPVGSPLSLECTVEGTSNPNLYWYRQAAGRGLQLLFYSVGIGQISSEVPQNLSASRPQDRQFILSSKKLLLSDSGFYLCAWSGTSGQYFGPGTRLTVT.